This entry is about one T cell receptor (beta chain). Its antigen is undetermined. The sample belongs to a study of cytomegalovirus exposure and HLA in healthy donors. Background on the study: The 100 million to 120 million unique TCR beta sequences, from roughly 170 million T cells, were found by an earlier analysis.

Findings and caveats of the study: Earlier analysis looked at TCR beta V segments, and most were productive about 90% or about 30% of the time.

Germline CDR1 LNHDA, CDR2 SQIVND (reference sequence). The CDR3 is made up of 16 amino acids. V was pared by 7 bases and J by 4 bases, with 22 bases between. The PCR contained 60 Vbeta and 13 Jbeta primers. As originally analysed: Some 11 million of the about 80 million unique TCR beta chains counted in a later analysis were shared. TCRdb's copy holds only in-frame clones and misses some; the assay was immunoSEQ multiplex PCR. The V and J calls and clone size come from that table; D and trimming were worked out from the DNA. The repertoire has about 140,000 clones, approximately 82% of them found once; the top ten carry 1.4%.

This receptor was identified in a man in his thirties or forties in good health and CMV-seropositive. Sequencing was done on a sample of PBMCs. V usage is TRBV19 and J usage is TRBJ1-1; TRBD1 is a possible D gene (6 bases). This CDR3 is CASILYWGGAVTEAFF. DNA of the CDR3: TGTGCCAGTATTCTATATTGGGGGGGGGCGGTCACTGAAGCTTTCTTT.